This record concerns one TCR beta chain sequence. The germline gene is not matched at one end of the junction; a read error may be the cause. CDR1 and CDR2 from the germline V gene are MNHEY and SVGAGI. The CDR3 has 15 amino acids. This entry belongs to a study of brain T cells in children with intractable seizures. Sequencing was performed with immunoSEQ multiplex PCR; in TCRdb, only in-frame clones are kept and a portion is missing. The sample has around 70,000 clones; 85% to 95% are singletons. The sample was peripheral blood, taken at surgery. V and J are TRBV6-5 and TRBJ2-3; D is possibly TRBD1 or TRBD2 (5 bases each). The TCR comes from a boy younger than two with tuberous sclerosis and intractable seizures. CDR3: CASSTLGASIDTQYF. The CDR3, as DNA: TGTGCCAGCAGCACACTTGGGGCTAGCATAGATACGCAGTATTTT.